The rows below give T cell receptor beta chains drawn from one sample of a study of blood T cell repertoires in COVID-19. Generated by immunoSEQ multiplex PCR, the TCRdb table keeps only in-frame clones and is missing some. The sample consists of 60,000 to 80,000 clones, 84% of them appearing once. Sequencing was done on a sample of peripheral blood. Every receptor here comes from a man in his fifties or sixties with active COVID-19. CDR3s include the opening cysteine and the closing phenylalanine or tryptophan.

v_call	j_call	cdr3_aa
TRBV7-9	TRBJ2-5	CASSLSQAQETQYF
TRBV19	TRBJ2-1	CASSLIGGKQFF
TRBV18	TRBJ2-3	CASSLGAADTQYF
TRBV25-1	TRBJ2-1	CASRETAPEQFF
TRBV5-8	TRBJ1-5	CASSSIQGSDQPQHF
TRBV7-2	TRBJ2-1	CASSLQGVSQFF
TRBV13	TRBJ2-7	CASSSGLAGGITYEQYF
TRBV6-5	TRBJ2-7	CASTIGASSGEQYF
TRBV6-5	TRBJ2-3	CASTRDSFTDTQYF
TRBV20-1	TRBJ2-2	CSASVQGGTGELFF
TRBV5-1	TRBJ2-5	CASSLQGRETQYF
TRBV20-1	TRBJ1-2	CSASYGTAYGYTF
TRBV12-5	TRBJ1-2	CASALTGGIGYTF
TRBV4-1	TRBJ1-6	CASSNRDRGSPLHF
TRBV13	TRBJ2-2	CASSLAEAGGRNTGELFF